Listed below are T cell receptor beta chains from one sample, sequenced in a study of cytomegalovirus exposure and HLA in healthy donors. Assay used: immunoSEQ multiplex PCR; TCRdb lists only in-frame clones, some missing. Here the sample spans 200,000 to 250,000 clones, 70% to 85% being singletons. The material sequenced was PBMCs. The receptors stem from a woman in her thirties or forties in good health and CMV-seronegative. Each CDR3 is given with its conserved first and last residue. Each record gives: V gene, clone size, J gene, D gene, CDR3 length, CDR3 DNA, CDR3 protein. A D gene is named only where the DNA matches it firmly. A row's size may be missing; if present it is once, few, many or a size class.

V: TRBV11-2; size: -; J: TRBJ1-2; D: TRBD1; length: 15; DNA: TGTGCCAGCAGCCCGGGACAGGGGGCCGTCTATGGCTACCCCTTC; CDR3: CASSPGQGAVYGYPF
V: TRBV25-1; size: -; J: TRBJ1-1; D: -; length: 13; DNA: TGTGCCAGCAGTTCGATTGGGGCTTATAGGGCTTTCTTT; CDR3: CASSSIGAYRAFF
V: TRBV11-2; size: -; J: TRBJ2-1; D: -; length: 14; DNA: TGTGCCAGCAGCTTAGTGCTGATGTTCAGTGAGCAGTTCTTC; CDR3: CASSLVLMFSEQFF
V: TRBV13; size: -; J: TRBJ2-3; D: TRBD1; length: 15; DNA: TGTGCCAGCAGATTAAGGGGGCGCGGGCCCGATACGCAGTATTTT; CDR3: CASRLRGRGPDTQYF
V: TRBV5-4; size: -; J: TRBJ1-2; D: -; length: 13; DNA: TGTGCCAGCAGCTTGGCTGGCACCTATGGCTACACCTTC; CDR3: CASSLAGTYGYTF
V: TRBV11-3; size: -; J: TRBJ2-3; D: TRBD2; length: 17; DNA: TGTGCCAGCAGCTTCTCAGCGGGGGGCCCATTCACAGATACGCAGTATTTT; CDR3: CASSFSAGGPFTDTQYF
V: TRBV5-1; size: -; J: TRBJ1-1; D: -; length: 14; DNA: TGCGCCAGCAGGCCCCAGGGCATGAACACTGAAGCTTTCTTT; CDR3: CASRPQGMNTEAFF
V: TRBV5-4; size: -; J: TRBJ1-6; D: -; length: 14; DNA: TGTGCCAGCAGCCAGGTGGGGGGGGATTCACCCCTCCACTTT; CDR3: CASSQVGGDSPLHF
V: TRBV5-4; size: -; J: TRBJ2-7; D: -; length: 14; DNA: TGTGCCAGCAGCTTGGACGCAGGCTCCTACGAGCAGTACTTC; CDR3: CASSLDAGSYEQYF
V: TRBV7-8; size: once; J: TRBJ2-5; D: -; length: 12; DNA: TGTGCCAGCAGCGGGGCGCAAGAGACCCAGTACTTC; CDR3: CASSGAQETQYF
V: TRBV4-2; size: once; J: TRBJ2-3; D: TRBD2; length: 16; DNA: TGTGCCAGCAGCCGAGAGACTAGCCCGAGCACAGATACGCAGTATTTT; CDR3: CASSRETSPSTDTQYF
V: TRBV11-2; size: -; J: TRBJ1-1; D: -; length: 16; DNA: TGTGCCAGCAGCTTAGAGCCCTCAGGGGTTGGCACTGAAGCTTTCTTT; CDR3: CASSLEPSGVGTEAFF
V: TRBV7-9; size: once; J: TRBJ2-7; D: TRBD1; length: 15; DNA: TGTGCCAGCAGTAACCCGGGACAGCGGACCTACGAGCAGTACTTC; CDR3: CASSNPGQRTYEQYF
V: TRBV6-1; size: once; J: TRBJ1-1; D: TRBD1; length: 16; DNA: TGTGCCAGCAGTGCCCGGGACAGGGGCATTAACACTGAAGCTTTCTTT; CDR3: CASSARDRGINTEAFF
V: TRBV4-1; size: -; J: TRBJ1-5; D: TRBD1; length: 16; DNA: TGCGCCAGCAGTGAGGGGGCTGGGATAAGCAATCAGCCCCAGCATTTT; CDR3: CASSEGAGISNQPQHF
V: TRBV4-2; size: -; J: TRBJ1-6; D: TRBD1; length: 15; DNA: TGTGCCAGCAGCTACGAACAGGGGGCGGCTTCACCCCTCCACTTT; CDR3: CASSYEQGAASPLHF
V: TRBV7-2; size: -; J: TRBJ2-3; D: TRBD2; length: 15; DNA: TGTGCCAGCAGCTTCAACAGCGGGGGCACAGATACGCAGTATTTT; CDR3: CASSFNSGGTDTQYF
V: TRBV28; size: -; J: TRBJ1-5; D: TRBD1; length: 14; DNA: TGTGCCAGCGGAGCAGGGGGCGCTTTTCAGCCCCAGCATTTT; CDR3: CASGAGGAFQPQHF
V: TRBV5-1; size: -; J: TRBJ2-7; D: TRBD2; length: 17; DNA: TGCGCCAGCAGCTTGGGATTAGCGGGACAACACTCCTACGAGCAGTACTTC; CDR3: CASSLGLAGQHSYEQYF
V: TRBV2; size: -; J: TRBJ2-1; D: TRBD2; length: 16; DNA: TGTGCCAGCAGTGAAGCCTCTAGCGGGGGCGATAATGAGCAGTTCTTC; CDR3: CASSEASSGGDNEQFF